A single sample gave rise to the 22 T cell receptor beta chains below, sequenced in a study of blood T cells in healthy people across ages. A second PCR of about 6 to 12 cycles used a sample-barcoded 5' primer and a J-beta primer mix. MiXCR, run by TCRdb on the 5' RACE reads, gives a single entry per CDR3 protein. The sample comprises fewer than 1,200,000 distinct CDR3 sequences, about 23% of which are singletons, and less than 0.85% rests with the top ten. The data also belong to a second study, concerning T cells of mothers and their children.

Sequencing was done on a sample of blood. All receptors come from a girl aged 2-15 years in good health.

The rearrangement joins TRBV5-5 to TRBJ2-7, with D perhaps assigned TRBD1 or TRBD2 (6 bases each). The CDR3 has 15 residues. V was trimmed by 5 bases and J by 4 bases, leaving 19 bases between them. The germline gives CDR1 SGHKS, CDR2 YYEKEE (reference sequence). The CDR3 region is CASRKDGGLGYEQYF. The CDR3 bases are TGTGCCAGCAGGAAGGACGGGGGCCTGGGATACGAGCAGTACTTC. Using reference TRBV5-5 and TRBJ2-7 for the parts outside the CDR3, the full variable domain is DAGVTQSPTHLIKTRGQQVTLRCSPISGHKSVSWYQQVLGQGPQFIFQYYEKEERGRGNFPDRFSARQFPNYSSELNVNALLLGDSALYLCASRKDGGLGYEQYFGPGTRLTVT.

The table lists this clonotype with a few counts. This chain uses TRBV11-1 with TRBJ2-5; D possibly corresponds to TRBD2 (6 bases). The end of the DNA fits TRBJ2-7 better, so the J call may be wrong. Germline lookup yields CDR1 SGHAT and CDR2 FQDESV (reference sequence). CDR3 length: 14 amino acids. CDR3 bases: TGTGCCAGCAGCTTAGAGGAGGGAATCTACGAGCAGTACTTC. Amino acid sequence: CASSLEEGIYEQYF.

A few counts support this clonotype. V gene TRBV29-1 combines with J gene TRBJ2-1; D possibly matches TRBD1 or TRBD2 (6 bases each). Judging by the DNA end, TRBJ2-7 fits better; the J call may be wrong. The CDR3 has 16 amino acids. Looked up from germline, CDR1 is SQVTM and CDR2 is ANQGSEA. CDR3 sequence: CSVGDGRGVNFYEQYF. The CDR3 DNA sequence: TGCAGCGTTGGGGACGGAAGGGGGGTAAACTTCTACGAGCAGTACTTC.

This clonotype came up a few times. V usage is TRBV5-1 and J usage is TRBJ1-1; D is ambiguous. The V gene lost 4 bases and the J gene lost 8 bases, with 21 bases spanning the gap. The CDR3 covers 15 residues. Germline V gene sequence: CDR1 SGHRS, CDR2 YFSETQ. This chain's CDR3 is CASSPDALSVGEAFF. As DNA, the CDR3 is TGCGCCAGCAGCCCGGATGCCCTTTCCGTCGGGGAAGCTTTCTTT.

This rearrangement joins TRBV7-3 to TRBJ2-5; no clear D gene. Germline CDR1 reads SGHTA; CDR2 reads FQGTGA. V was clipped by 1 base and J by 5 bases, with 11 bases between them. The CDR3 has 14 residues. DNA for the CDR3: TGTGCCAGCAGCTTAAATTTCCTAGGCGAGACCCAGTACTTC. Amino acids: CASSLNFLGETQYF.

V is TRBV11-2 and J is TRBJ2-5; D unresolved. Germline CDR1 and CDR2: SGHAT and FQNNGV. V was pared by 1 base and J by 5 bases, with 14 bases between. The CDR3 totals 15 residues. CDR3: CASSLVGPTMETQYF. CDR3 nucleotide sequence: TGTGCCAGCAGCTTAGTTGGGCCGACAATGGAGACCCAGTACTTC.

The chain joins TRBV4-2 to TRBJ2-1; 12 nucleotides line up with TRBD2. V was pared by 4 bases and J by 8 bases, with 6 bases of the junction left unmatched. This CDR3 comprises 15 residues. Germline CDR1 LGHNA, CDR2 YNFKEQ. The CDR3 DNA sequence: TGTGCCAGCAGCCGACTAGCGGGAGAGAGGGATGAGCAGTTCTTC. Translating gives CASSRLAGERDEQFF.

This clonotype has more than one count but fewer than ten. At one end the junction does not follow the germline gene, possibly because of a read error. The chain carries TRBV7-7 and TRBJ2-2; no firm D call. CDR3 size: 14 residues. The germline gives CDR1 SSHAT, CDR2 FNYEAQ (reference sequence). CDR3 in amino acids: CASSLDRRPGELFF. CDR3 sequence (DNA): TGTGCTAGCAGCTTAGACCGAAGGCCCGGGGAGCTGTTTTTT.

The gene calls are TRBV6-2 or TRBV6-3 and TRBJ2-1; TRBD2 matches 7 bases. This CDR3 region has 15 residues. Germline assignment: CDR1 MNHEY and CDR2 SVGEGT. V lost 2 bases and J lost 3; bases outside the gene matches: 4. The CDR3 DNA reads TGTGCCAGCAGTTACGGGGAGGGGAACTACAATGAGCAGTTCTTC. Translation gives CASSYGEGNYNEQFF.

V gene TRBV20-1 combines with J gene TRBJ1-1; TRBD1 is a possible D gene (6 bases). The germline CDR1 and CDR2 sequences are DFQATT and SNEGSKA (reference sequence). The CDR3 extends over 12 amino acids. V was cut by 5 bases and J by 7 bases, with 14 bases left in between. CDR3 region: CSAVIQGNEAFF. The CDR3 bases are TGCAGTGCTGTTATACAGGGTAATGAAGCTTTCTTT.

This clonotype was seen a handful of times. This chain uses TRBV20-1 with TRBJ2-3; 9 positions agree with TRBD1. The trim removed 5 bases at V and 6 bases at J, leaving 9 bases unmatched. CDR1 and CDR2 (germline): DFQATT, SNEGSKA (reference sequence). The CDR3 has 14 amino acids. In DNA form, the CDR3 reads TGCAGTGCTTGCGGACAGGGGAAAGCGGATACGCAGTATTTT. Translation: CSACGQGKADTQYF.

This clonotype was found a few times. The rearrangement joins TRBV9 to TRBJ1-5; a weak D match, TRBD1 (6 bases). V shed 3 bases and J shed 5 bases, with 9 bases lying between them. CDR1 SGDLS and CDR2 YYNGEE come from the germline V gene. CDR3 size: 13 residues. CDR3 nucleotide sequence: TGTGCCAGCAGCGCGGAGGGGGATCAGCCCCAGCATTTT. It specifies CASSAEGDQPQHF.

This clonotype was found a few times. This sequence joins TRBV29-1 and TRBJ2-4, with 10 bases that match TRBD1. V gave up 6 bases and J gave up 5 bases; unmatched junction bases: 7. There are 14 residues in the CDR3. Germline CDR1 is SQVTM and CDR2 is ANQGSEA. The DNA of the CDR3 is TGCAGCGTCCGGGGGGGGACAGGGGAAAACATTCAGTACTTC. Translation: CSVRGGTGENIQYF.

This clonotype appeared a few times. J is TRBJ1-4 and V is TRBV6-1, with D unresolved. The CDR3 length is 15 residues. CDR1 is MNHNS, CDR2 SASEGT, per germline. The V end lost 0 bases, the J end lost 4 bases, and 9 bases lay between the germline ends. The CDR3 region has the DNA TGTGCCAGCAGTGAAGCGGTAGGAGATAATGAAAAACTGTTTTTT. Residues: CASSEAVGDNEKLFF.

This clonotype turned up a few times. This rearrangement joins TRBV7-2 to TRBJ1-4, with D tentatively TRBD1 (5 bases). Germline V gives CDR1 SGHTA, CDR2 FQGNSA. This CDR3 region has 14 residues. Deletions cut 7 bases from V and 7 bases from J, with 16 bases between. CDR3 in amino acids: CASKTRAVGEKLFF. CDR3 nucleotide sequence: TGTGCCAGCAAGACCAGGGCCGTCGGTGAAAAACTGTTTTTT.

The V call is TRBV20-1, the J call TRBJ2-5, with D unclear. Trimming cost V 4 bases and J 4 bases, with 10 bases left between them. The CDR3 extends over 12 amino acids. Germline V gives CDR1 DFQATT, CDR2 SNEGSKA (reference sequence). DNA for the CDR3: TGCAGTGCTAAGAGCGTGTTAGAGACCCAGTACTTC. Its translation: CSAKSVLETQYF.

V and J are TRBV29-1 and TRBJ1-4; D perhaps matches TRBD1 (6 bases). There are 12 residues in the CDR3. Trimming shortened V by 6 bases and J by 5 bases, and 10 bases separated the two germline ends. The germline V gene has CDR1 SQVTM and CDR2 ANQGSEA. The CDR3 protein is CSVGQPNEKLFF. For the CDR3, the DNA is TGCAGCGTCGGACAGCCAAATGAAAAACTGTTTTTT.

The chain couples TRBV4-3 to TRBJ2-3; 10 bases are shared with TRBD2. CDR1 LGHNA and CDR2 YSLEER come from the germline V gene. Losses at the gene ends were 4 bases for V and 0 bases for J; bases not matched to a gene: 13. There are 19 residues in the CDR3. The CDR3 DNA follows: TGCGCCAGCAGCCCTGGCCCTAGCGGGGGAACCTCTAGCACAGATACGCAGTATTTT. Translating it yields CASSPGPSGGTSSTDTQYF.

This clonotype was found a few times. The junction and the germline gene differ at one end; a read error may be behind it. The V and J genes are TRBV7-2 and TRBJ2-1; possibly TRBD2 for D (6 bases). This CDR3 is 15 amino acids long. Looked up from germline, CDR1 is SGHTA and CDR2 is FQGNSA. CDR3 nucleotide sequence: TGTGCCAGCAGCTTAGTACGGGAGACCTACAATGAGCAGCTCTTC. Protein sequence: CASSLVRETYNEQLF.

The rearrangement links TRBV4-1 to TRBJ1-1; possible D gene TRBD1, 5 bases. V lost 8 bases, J lost 5 bases, and 12 bases lay in between. CDR1 and CDR2 (germline): MGHRA, YSYEKL. This CDR3 comprises 12 residues. The CDR3 DNA reads TGCGCCAGCTGGGGGGGGGGAACTGAAGCTTTCTTT. The encoded protein is CASWGGGTEAFF.

This clonotype was seen many times. V usage is TRBV7-2 and J usage is TRBJ2-5; D ambiguous. Germline V gene data show CDR1 as SGHTA and CDR2 as FQGNSA. The CDR3 runs 13 residues. The ends were cut back, 1 base at V and 5 bases at J, with 8 bases in the middle. The CDR3 loop is CASSLGGDETQYF. The CDR3 DNA sequence: TGTGCCAGCAGCTTAGGCGGAGACGAGACCCAGTACTTC.

This clonotype was seen a few times. The chain links TRBV5-1 to TRBJ1-3; TRBD1 agrees at 9 bases. The V gene's germline CDR1 is SGHRS and CDR2 YFSETQ. Trimming removed 4 bases from V and 4 bases from J; junction bases left unmatched: 6. CDR3 length: 15 amino acids. CDR3 in amino acids: CASSPRTGDGNTIYF. In DNA form, the CDR3 reads TGCGCCAGCAGCCCCCGGACAGGGGACGGAAACACCATATATTTT.